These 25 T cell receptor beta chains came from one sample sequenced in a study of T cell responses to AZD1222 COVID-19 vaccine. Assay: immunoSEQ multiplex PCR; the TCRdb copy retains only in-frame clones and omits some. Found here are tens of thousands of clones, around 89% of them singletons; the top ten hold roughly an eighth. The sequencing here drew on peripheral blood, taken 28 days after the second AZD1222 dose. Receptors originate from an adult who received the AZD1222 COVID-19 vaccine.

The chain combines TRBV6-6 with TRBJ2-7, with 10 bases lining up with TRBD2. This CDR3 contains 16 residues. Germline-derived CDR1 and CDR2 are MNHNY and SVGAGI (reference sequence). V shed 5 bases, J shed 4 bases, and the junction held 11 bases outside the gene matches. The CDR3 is CASSRTASGSSYEQYF. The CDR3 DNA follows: TGTGCCAGCAGTCGAACTGCTAGCGGGAGTAGTTACGAGCAGTACTTC.

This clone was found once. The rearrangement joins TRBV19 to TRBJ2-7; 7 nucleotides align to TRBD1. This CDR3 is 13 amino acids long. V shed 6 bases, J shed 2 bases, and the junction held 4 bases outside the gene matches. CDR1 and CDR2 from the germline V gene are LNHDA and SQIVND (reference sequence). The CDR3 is CASSTQGAYEQYF. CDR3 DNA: TGTGCCAGTAGCACGCAGGGGGCCTACGAGCAGTACTTC.

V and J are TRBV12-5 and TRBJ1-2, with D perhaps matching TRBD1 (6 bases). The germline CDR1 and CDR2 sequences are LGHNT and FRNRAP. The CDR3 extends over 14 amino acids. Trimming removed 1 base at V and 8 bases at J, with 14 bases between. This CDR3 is CASGLGGPERGYTF. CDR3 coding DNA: TGTGCTAGTGGTTTGGGGGGGCCGGAGCGCGGCTACACCTTC.

The CDR3 reads CASSQDPGGTDTQYF. The CDR3 nucleotides read TGTGCCAGCAGCCAAGATCCGGGAGGCACAGATACGCAGTATTTT. The rearrangement links TRBV4-2 to TRBJ2-3; D is perhaps TRBD2 (6 bases). The ends were cut back, 0 bases at V and 1 base at J, with 8 bases in the middle. Germline CDR1 LGHNA, CDR2 YNFKEQ. The CDR3 is 15 residues long.

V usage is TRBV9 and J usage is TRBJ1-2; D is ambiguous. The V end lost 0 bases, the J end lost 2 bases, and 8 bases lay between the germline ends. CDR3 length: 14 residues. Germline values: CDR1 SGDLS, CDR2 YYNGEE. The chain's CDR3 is CASSVGSSNYGYTF. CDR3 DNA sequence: TGTGCCAGCAGCGTAGGTAGCTCCAACTATGGCTACACCTTC.

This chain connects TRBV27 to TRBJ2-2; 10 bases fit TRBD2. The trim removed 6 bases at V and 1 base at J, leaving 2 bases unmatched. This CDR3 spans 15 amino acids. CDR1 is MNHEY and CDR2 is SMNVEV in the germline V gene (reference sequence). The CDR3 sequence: CASRIAGGNTGELFF. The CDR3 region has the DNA TGTGCCAGCAGGATAGCGGGAGGGAACACCGGGGAGCTGTTTTTT.

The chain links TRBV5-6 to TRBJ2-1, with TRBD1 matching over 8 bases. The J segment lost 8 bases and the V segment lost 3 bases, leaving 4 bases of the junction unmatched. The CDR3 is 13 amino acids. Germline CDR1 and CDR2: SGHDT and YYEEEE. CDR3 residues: CASSWTGLHEQFF. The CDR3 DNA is TGTGCCAGCAGCTGGACAGGGTTACATGAGCAGTTCTTC.

CDR3 protein: CASSDRENTQYF. In nucleotides, the CDR3 is TGTGCCAGCAGTGACAGGGAGAATACGCAGTATTTT. The chain employs TRBV2 and TRBJ2-3; possibly TRBD1 or TRBD2 for D (5 bases each). CDR1 SNHLY and CDR2 FYNNEI come from the germline V gene. The V and J ends lost 3 bases and 7 bases respectively, with 8 bases between them. The CDR3 contains 12 residues.

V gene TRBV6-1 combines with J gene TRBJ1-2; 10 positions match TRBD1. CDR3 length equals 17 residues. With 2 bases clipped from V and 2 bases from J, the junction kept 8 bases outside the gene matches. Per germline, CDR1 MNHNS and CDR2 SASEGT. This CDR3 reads CASSESRTGGVNYGYTF. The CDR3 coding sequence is TGTGCCAGCAGTGAATCCCGGACAGGGGGGGTAAACTATGGCTACACCTTC.

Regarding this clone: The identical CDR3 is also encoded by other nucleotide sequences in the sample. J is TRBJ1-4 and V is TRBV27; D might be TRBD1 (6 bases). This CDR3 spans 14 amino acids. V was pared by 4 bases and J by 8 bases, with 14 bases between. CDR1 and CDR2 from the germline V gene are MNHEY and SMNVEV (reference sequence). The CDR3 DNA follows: TGTGCCAGCAGTTCCAACCGGGGGGGCGAAAAACTGTTTTTT. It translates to CASSSNRGGEKLFF.

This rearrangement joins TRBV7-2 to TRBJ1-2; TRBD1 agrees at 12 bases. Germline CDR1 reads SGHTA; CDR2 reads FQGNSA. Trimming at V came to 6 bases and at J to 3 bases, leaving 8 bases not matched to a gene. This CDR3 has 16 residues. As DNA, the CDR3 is TGTGCCAGCAGTTCCGGGGGGACAGGGGGCCACTATGGCTACACCTTC. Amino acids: CASSSGGTGGHYGYTF.

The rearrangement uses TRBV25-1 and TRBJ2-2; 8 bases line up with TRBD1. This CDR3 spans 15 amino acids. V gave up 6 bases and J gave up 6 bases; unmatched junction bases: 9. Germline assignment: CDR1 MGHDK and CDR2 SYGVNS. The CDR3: CASRGPGGLPGELFF. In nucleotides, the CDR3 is TGTGCCAGCAGAGGGCCAGGGGGCCTCCCCGGGGAGCTGTTTTTT.

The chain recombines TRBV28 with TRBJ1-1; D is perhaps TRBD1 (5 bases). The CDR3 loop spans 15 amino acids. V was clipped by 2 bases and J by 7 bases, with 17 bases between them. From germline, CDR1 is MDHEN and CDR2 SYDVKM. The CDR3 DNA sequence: TGTGCCAGCAGTTTAAGACGCCCGGGACGGAGTGAAGCTTTCTTT. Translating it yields CASSLRRPGRSEAFF.

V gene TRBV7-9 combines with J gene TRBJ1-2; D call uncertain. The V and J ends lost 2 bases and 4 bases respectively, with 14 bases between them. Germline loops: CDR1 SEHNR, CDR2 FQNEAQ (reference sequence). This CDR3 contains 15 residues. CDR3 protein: CASSLLGAGLYGYTF. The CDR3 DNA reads TGTGCCAGCAGCTTACTTGGTGCAGGACTCTATGGCTACACCTTC.

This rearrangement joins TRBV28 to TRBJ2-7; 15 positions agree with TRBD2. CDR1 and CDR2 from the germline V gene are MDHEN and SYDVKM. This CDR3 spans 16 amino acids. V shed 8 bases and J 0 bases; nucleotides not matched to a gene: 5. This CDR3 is CASGLAGGPDSYEQYF. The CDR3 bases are TGTGCCAGCGGACTAGCGGGAGGGCCGGACTCCTACGAGCAGTACTTC. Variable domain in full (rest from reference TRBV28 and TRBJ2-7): DVKVTQSSRYLVKRTGEKVFLECVQDMDHENMFWYRQDPGLGLRLIYFSYDVKMKEKGDIPEGYSVSREKKERFSLILESASTNQTSMYLCASGLAGGPDSYEQYFGPGTRLTVT.

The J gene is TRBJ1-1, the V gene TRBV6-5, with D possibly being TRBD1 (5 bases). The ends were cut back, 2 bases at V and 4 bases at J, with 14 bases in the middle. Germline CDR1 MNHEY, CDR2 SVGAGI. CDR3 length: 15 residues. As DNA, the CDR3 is TGTGCCAGCAGTTACGGATACGGCGGGGGCACTGAAGCTTTCTTT. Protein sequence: CASSYGYGGGTEAFF.

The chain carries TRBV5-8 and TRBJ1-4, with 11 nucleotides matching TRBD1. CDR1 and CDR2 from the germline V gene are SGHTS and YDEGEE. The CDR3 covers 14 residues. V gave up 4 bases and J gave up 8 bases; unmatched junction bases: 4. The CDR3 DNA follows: TGTGCCAGCAGCCGGACAGGGGGCCAAGAAAAACTGTTTTTT. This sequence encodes CASSRTGGQEKLFF.

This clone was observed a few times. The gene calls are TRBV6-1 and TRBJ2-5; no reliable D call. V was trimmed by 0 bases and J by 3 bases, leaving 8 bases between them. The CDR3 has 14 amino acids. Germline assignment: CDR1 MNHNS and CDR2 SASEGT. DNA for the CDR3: TGTGCCAGCAGTGAAGCGTGGGAAGAAGAGACCCAGTACTTC. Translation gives CASSEAWEEETQYF.

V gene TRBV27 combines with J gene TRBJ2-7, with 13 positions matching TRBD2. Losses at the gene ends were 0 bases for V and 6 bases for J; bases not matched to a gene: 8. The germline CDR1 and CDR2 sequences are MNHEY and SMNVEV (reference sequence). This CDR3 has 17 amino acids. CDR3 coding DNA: TGTGCCAGCAGTTTATCAGTGGGGACTAGCGGGAATCTCGAGCAGTACTTC. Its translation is CASSLSVGTSGNLEQYF.

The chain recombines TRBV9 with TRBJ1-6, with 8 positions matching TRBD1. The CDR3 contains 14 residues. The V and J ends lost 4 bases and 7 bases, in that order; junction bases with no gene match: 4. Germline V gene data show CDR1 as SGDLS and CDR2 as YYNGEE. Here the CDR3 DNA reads TGTGCCAGCAGCACCCGGACAGGGAATTCACCCCTCCACTTT. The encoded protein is CASSTRTGNSPLHF.

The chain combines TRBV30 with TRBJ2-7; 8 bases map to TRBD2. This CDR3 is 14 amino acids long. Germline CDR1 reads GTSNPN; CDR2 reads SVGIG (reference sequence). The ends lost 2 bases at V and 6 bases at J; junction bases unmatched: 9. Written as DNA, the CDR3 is TGTGCCTGGAGTCAAAGCGGGGGCCCCGCCGAGCAGTACTTC. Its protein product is CAWSQSGGPAEQYF.

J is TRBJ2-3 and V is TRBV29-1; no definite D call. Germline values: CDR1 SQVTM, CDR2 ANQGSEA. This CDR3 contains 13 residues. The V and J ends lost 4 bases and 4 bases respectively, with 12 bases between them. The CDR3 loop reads CSVVSTGPDTQYF. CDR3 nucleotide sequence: TGCAGCGTTGTGTCTACCGGACCAGATACGCAGTATTTT.

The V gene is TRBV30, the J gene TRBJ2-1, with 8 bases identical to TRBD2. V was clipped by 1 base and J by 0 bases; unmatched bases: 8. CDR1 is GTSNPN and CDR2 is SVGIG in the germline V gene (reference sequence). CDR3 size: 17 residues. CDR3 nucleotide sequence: TGTGCCTGGAGTGACTATAGCGGGACTCTCTCCTACAATGAGCAGTTCTTC. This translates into CAWSDYSGTLSYNEQFF.

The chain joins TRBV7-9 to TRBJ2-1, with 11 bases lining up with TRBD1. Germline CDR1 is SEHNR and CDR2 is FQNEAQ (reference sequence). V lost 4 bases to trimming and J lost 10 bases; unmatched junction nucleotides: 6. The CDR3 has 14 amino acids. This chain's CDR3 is CASSSRDRGSEQFF. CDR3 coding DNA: TGTGCCAGCAGCTCACGGGACAGGGGGTCGGAGCAGTTCTTC.

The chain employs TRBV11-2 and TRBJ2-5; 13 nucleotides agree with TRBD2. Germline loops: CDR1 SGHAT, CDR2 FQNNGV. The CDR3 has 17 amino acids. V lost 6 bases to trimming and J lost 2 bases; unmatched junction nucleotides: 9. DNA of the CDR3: TGTGCCAGCAGATCACCGGGACTAGCGGGGATTCAAGAGACCCAGTACTTC. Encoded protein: CASRSPGLAGIQETQYF.